The 28 T cell receptor beta chains presented below share a single source sample, sequenced in a study of T cells in Graves' hyperthyroidism and ophthalmopathy. Amplification of TCR beta CDR3 regions was performed using RNA transcripts as template. First-round RT-PCR of the TCR CDR3 relied on the HTBI primer set. TCRdb used MiXCR to reprocess the multiplex PCR reads, holding one entry per CDR3 protein. The table records around 380,000 distinct CDR3 sequences, approximately 13% of them present only once. Sequenced input: blood. These receptors all stem from a man aged 25 to 40 with Graves' hyperthyroidism that later progressed to Graves' ophthalmopathy.

This clonotype was seen a handful of times. The chain joins TRBV20-1 to TRBJ2-7; 9 bases line up with TRBD2. The V gene's germline CDR1 is DFQATT and CDR2 SNEGSKA (reference sequence). This CDR3 is 15 amino acids long. J was trimmed by 1 base and V by 5 bases; bases with no gene match: 9. The CDR3 DNA reads as TGCAGTGCTGGTCTCTTAGCGGGGGCGTCCTACGAGCAGTACTTC. Translated: CSAGLLAGASYEQYF.

The chain links TRBV6-1 to TRBJ2-1; 12 bases are shared with TRBD2. Germline V CDR1 and CDR2: MNHNS, SASEGT. V lost 2 bases and J lost 7; bases outside the gene matches: 0. The CDR3 covers 14 residues. This CDR3 is CASSELAGGNEQFF. CDR3 nucleotide sequence: TGTGCCAGCAGTGAACTAGCGGGGGGGAATGAGCAGTTCTTC.

This clonotype was detected many times. The J gene is TRBJ1-4, the V gene TRBV5-1; 9 bases map to TRBD1. The CDR3 extends over 16 amino acids. Losses at the gene ends were 4 bases for V and 2 bases for J; bases not matched to a gene: 6. Per germline, CDR1 SGHRS and CDR2 YFSETQ. For the CDR3, the DNA is TGCGCCAGCAGCCTGACAGGGGGACCGACTAATGAAAAACTGTTTTTT. Protein: CASSLTGGPTNEKLFF.

This clonotype came up a few times. The chain links TRBV18 to TRBJ1-5; 8 bases line up with TRBD1. The CDR3 is 16 residues long. Germline lookup yields CDR1 KGHSH and CDR2 LQKENI. The V segment lost 3 bases and the J segment 3 bases; nucleotides outside the gene matches: 7. The CDR3 DNA is TGTGCCAGCTCACCCCAGAGGACAGGGCCCAATCAGCCCCAGCATTTT. It is translated as CASSPQRTGPNQPQHF.

This clonotype was counted at least ten times. The CDR3 DNA follows: TGTGCCAGCTTATTGGGTCGCAGTCAGCCCCAGCATTTT. It translates to CASLLGRSQPQHF. The gene calls are TRBV7-3 and TRBJ1-5; no clear D. In germline, CDR1 is SGHTA, CDR2 FQGTGA. The V end was cut by 8 bases, the J end by 6 bases, with 14 bases between. The CDR3 is made up of 13 amino acids.

At least ten counts were recorded for this clonotype. The J gene is TRBJ2-7, the V gene TRBV6-1, with a tentative D call TRBD2 (5 bases). Per germline, CDR1 MNHNS and CDR2 SASEGT. The CDR3 has 16 amino acids. V was clipped by 6 bases and J by 4 bases, with 22 bases between them. For the CDR3, the DNA is TGTGCCAGCAGCCCGAGAGGGTATGACCTTTCGTACGAGCAGTACTTC. Its translation: CASSPRGYDLSYEQYF.

The table lists this clonotype with many counts. The gene calls are TRBV5-1 and TRBJ2-7; possible D gene TRBD2, 5 bases. This CDR3 spans 15 amino acids. The germline V and J ends were trimmed by 0 bases and 0 bases, with 10 bases remaining between them. Germline V CDR1 and CDR2: SGHRS, YFSETQ. As DNA, the CDR3 is TGCGCCAGCAGCTTGGATTCAGGACTCTCCTACGAGCAGTACTTC. It codes for CASSLDSGLSYEQYF.

This clonotype has just a few counts. In DNA, the CDR3 is TGCAGCGTTGAAGATGTGCGAGGAAACACCATATATTTT. This codes for CSVEDVRGNTIYF. The chain joins TRBV29-1 to TRBJ1-3; D is undetermined. Trimming shortened V by 0 bases and J by 4 bases, and 7 bases separated the two germline ends. Per the germline V gene, CDR1 is SQVTM and CDR2 is ANQGSEA. The CDR3 runs to 13 residues.

V gene TRBV3-1 combines with J gene TRBJ1-1; a possible D gene is TRBD1 (6 bases). The CDR3 runs to 17 residues. The germline gives CDR1 LGHDT, CDR2 YNNKEL (reference sequence). V was trimmed by 4 bases and J by 0 bases, leaving 18 bases between them. The chain's CDR3 is CASSRGAGSGMNTEAFF. The CDR3 DNA sequence: TGTGCCAGCAGCCGGGGGGCAGGAAGCGGGATGAACACTGAAGCTTTCTTT. Filled out from reference TRBV3-1 and TRBJ1-1, the complete variable domain reads DTAVSQTPKYLVTQMGNDKSIKCEQNLGHDTMYWYKQDSKKFLKIMFSYNNKELIINETVPNRFSPKSPDKAHLNLHINSLELGDSAVYFCASSRGAGSGMNTEAFFGQGTRLTVV.

The rearrangement joins TRBV19 to TRBJ2-5; unclear D gene. Trimming cost V 4 bases and J 2 bases, with 8 bases left between them. Per the germline V gene, CDR1 is LNHDA and CDR2 is SQIVND (reference sequence). This CDR3 is 13 amino acids long. CDR3 bases: TGTGCCAGTAGTAAGGTGGTACAAGAGACCCAGTACTTC. Its translation is CASSKVVQETQYF.

This clonotype was found a few times. The chain employs TRBV6-2 or TRBV6-3 and TRBJ2-7, with D maybe TRBD1 (6 bases). Germline-derived CDR1 and CDR2 are MNHEY and SVGEGT. V dropped 6 bases and J dropped 2 bases, with 14 bases sitting between them. The CDR3 is made up of 14 amino acids. CDR3 residues: CASSWDTPAYEQYF. In nucleotides, the CDR3 is TGTGCCAGCAGCTGGGACACTCCAGCCTACGAGCAGTACTTC.

Ten or more counts support this clonotype. The rearrangement links TRBV20-1 to TRBJ1-4; D remains unclear. CDR1 and CDR2 (germline): DFQATT, SNEGSKA (reference sequence). The CDR3 length is 15 residues. V was cut by 1 base and J by 0 bases, with 9 bases left in between. CDR3 sequence (DNA): TGCAGTGCTAGAGCCCCCGCCTCAACTAATGAAAAACTGTTTTTT. This gives the protein CSARAPASTNEKLFF.

Many counts were recorded for this clonotype. The rearrangement joins TRBV11-2 to TRBJ2-5; 9 nucleotides line up with TRBD2. From germline, CDR1 is SGHAT and CDR2 FQNNGV. CDR3 size: 16 residues. Unmatched junction bases numbered 12, after V lost 5 bases and J lost 5 bases. The CDR3 protein is CASSPNPERGAETQYF. The CDR3 coding sequence is TGTGCCAGCAGCCCTAACCCGGAGCGGGGGGCGGAGACCCAGTACTTC.

The chain is built from TRBV6-1 and TRBJ1-6; the match to TRBD1 covers 7 bases. This CDR3 contains 18 residues. Germline CDR1 reads MNHNS; CDR2 reads SASEGT. V was clipped by 0 bases and J by 0 bases; unmatched bases: 5. The CDR3: CASSEATGPSSYNSPLHF. In nucleotides, the CDR3 is TGTGCCAGCAGTGAAGCGACAGGGCCGAGCTCCTATAATTCACCCCTCCACTTT.

This clonotype was seen ten or more times. This chain links TRBV12-3 or TRBV12-4 with TRBJ1-2, with D unresolved. V was shortened by 6 bases and J by 6 bases, with 14 bases between the two germline ends. The CDR3 is made up of 13 amino acids. The CDR3 DNA follows: TGTGCCAGCAGCCCTGCAGGCGGGGATGGCTACACCTTC. Residues: CASSPAGGDGYTF.

Points on this clonotype: Since a much larger clone is just one base distant, this may be a read error. The CDR3 carries no conserved terminal phenylalanine or tryptophan, so it likely arises from a read error. The rearrangement uses TRBV11-3 and TRBJ2-4, with D unclear. There are 15 residues in the CDR3. Trimming took off 3 bases at V and 3 bases at J, with 12 bases between the two ends. CDR1 is SGHNT, CDR2 YENEEA, per germline. CDR3 residues: CASSLEPIGKNIQYV. In nucleotides, the CDR3 is TGTGCCAGCAGCTTGGAGCCTATAGGCAAAAACATTCAGTACGTC.

The V call is TRBV3-1, the J call TRBJ2-7, with a possible D match to TRBD2 (6 bases). Trimming cost V 4 bases and J 2 bases, with 18 bases left between them. Germline assignment: CDR1 LGHDT and CDR2 YNNKEL (reference sequence). This CDR3 is 16 amino acids long. The CDR3 coding sequence is TGTGCCAGCAGCCTGGGACTTTTTAAGTTGGCCTACGAGCAGTACTTC. Translating it yields CASSLGLFKLAYEQYF.

In its sample, this clonotype was seen many times. This sequence joins TRBV3-1 and TRBJ2-2; 11 nucleotides line up with TRBD1. Per germline, CDR1 LGHDT and CDR2 YNNKEL (reference sequence). V shed 3 bases and J 5 bases; nucleotides not matched to a gene: 2. This CDR3 spans 15 amino acids. The CDR3 sequence: CASSHRDRGTGELFF. Written as DNA, the CDR3 is TGTGCCAGCAGCCACCGGGACAGGGGGACCGGGGAGCTGTTTTTT.

This clonotype has a count of ten or more. V usage is TRBV28 and J usage is TRBJ2-1, with D unresolved. CDR3 length: 15 amino acids. With 0 bases removed from V and 0 bases from J, the gap between germline ends came to 6 bases. Germline-derived CDR1 and CDR2 are MDHEN and SYDVKM. The CDR3 coding sequence is TGTGCCAGCAGTTTATGGGGGAACTCCTACAATGAGCAGTTCTTC. Translating it yields CASSLWGNSYNEQFF.

In nucleotides, the CDR3 is TGCGCCAGCAGCCAAGTGACCCAGCGGGGGTACGAGCAGTACTTC. The encoded protein is CASSQVTQRGYEQYF. The chain joins TRBV4-1 to TRBJ2-7, with 8 bases identical to TRBD2. After removal of 1 base from V and 4 bases from J, the junction contained 6 bases not matched to a gene. Germline CDR1 and CDR2: MGHRA and YSYEKL. The CDR3 sequence is 15 residues long.

This clonotype showed up just a few times. The V and J genes are TRBV9 and TRBJ2-2; 11 bases align to TRBD2. The V gene end was trimmed by 3 bases and the J gene end by 4 bases; junction bases not matched to a gene: 11. The germline CDR1 and CDR2 sequences are SGDLS and YYNGEE. The CDR3 loop spans 18 amino acids. DNA of the CDR3: TGTGCCAGCAGCGAACCCCTTAGCGGGGGGGTCCCCACCGGGGAGCTGTTTTTT. Its translation: CASSEPLSGGVPTGELFF.

This clonotype was recorded a few times. The genes are TRBV3-1 and TRBJ2-5; no definite D call. Per the germline V gene, CDR1 is LGHDT and CDR2 is YNNKEL (reference sequence). Trimming took 6 bases from V and 4 from J, leaving 21 bases between them. CDR3 size: 16 residues. In DNA, the CDR3 is TGTGCCAGCAGTCCAAGGAAAGTAGGAAGGGTAGAGACCCAGTACTTC. Translating it yields CASSPRKVGRVETQYF.

This clonotype was observed many times. V gene TRBV5-1 combines with J gene TRBJ2-7, with 9 nucleotides matching TRBD1. V lost 2 bases to trimming and J lost 3 bases; unmatched junction nucleotides: 6. Per germline, CDR1 SGHRS and CDR2 YFSETQ. The CDR3 extends over 15 amino acids. The CDR3 region is CASSLGGTGLYEQYF. The CDR3, as DNA: TGCGCCAGCAGCTTAGGGGGGACAGGGCTCTACGAGCAGTACTTC. Drawing the rest from reference TRBV5-1 and TRBJ2-7, the complete variable domain is KAGVTQTPRYLIKTRGQQVTLSCSPISGHRSVSWYQQTPGQGLQFLFEYFSETQRNKGNFPGRFSGRQFSNSRSEMNVSTLELGDSALYLCASSLGGTGLYEQYFGPGTRLTVT.

This clonotype turned up a few times. V usage is TRBV4-2 and J usage is TRBJ2-3, with 10 bases identical to TRBD2. Germline assignment: CDR1 LGHNA and CDR2 YNFKEQ. V gave up 2 bases and J gave up 4 bases; unmatched junction bases: 6. The CDR3 has 16 amino acids. The CDR3 coding sequence is TGTGCCAGCAGCCAAAAAGCGGGGGGGGCTGCAGATACGCAGTATTTT. It is translated as CASSQKAGGAADTQYF.

This clonotype occurred many times. The genes are TRBV12-5 and TRBJ1-6, with D perhaps matching TRBD1 (5 bases). The V end was cut by 5 bases, the J end by 1 base, with 9 bases between. This CDR3 has 15 amino acids. Germline values: CDR1 LGHNT, CDR2 FRNRAP. The CDR3 loop is CASGQDTSYNSPLHF. The CDR3 DNA is TGTGCTAGTGGTCAGGACACATCCTATAATTCACCCCTCCACTTT. Together with reference TRBV12-5 and TRBJ1-6, the CDR3 gives the full variable domain: DARVTQTPRHKVTEMGQEVTMRCQPILGHNTVFWYRQTMMQGLELLAYFRNRAPLDDSGMPKDRFSAEMPDATLATLKIQPSEPRDSAVYFCASGQDTSYNSPLHFGNGTRLTVT.

This clonotype appeared many times. V usage is TRBV11-2 and J usage is TRBJ2-1, with 8 bases that match TRBD2. The CDR3 sequence is 16 residues long. The J segment lost 2 bases and the V segment lost 6 bases, leaving 9 bases of the junction unmatched. Germline CDR1 and CDR2: SGHAT and FQNNGV. CDR3 in amino acids: CASRNPGGAPYNEQFF. The CDR3 region has the DNA TGTGCCAGCAGGAATCCGGGGGGGGCCCCCTACAATGAGCAGTTCTTC.

At least ten counts were recorded for this clonotype. V gene TRBV20-1 combines with J gene TRBJ2-7; TRBD1 matches at 8 bases. The CDR3 sequence is 15 residues long. Germline V gene sequence: CDR1 DFQATT, CDR2 SNEGSKA (reference sequence). Germline trimming cut 1 base from V and 2 bases from J; bases unmatched to any gene: 7. The CDR3 region has the DNA TGCAGTGCTAGAGGGACGGGACAGGTGACCTACGAGCAGTACTTC. Translation: CSARGTGQVTYEQYF.

This clonotype was seen repeatedly, ten times or more. The gene calls are TRBV5-5 and TRBJ2-5; 13 bases map to TRBD2. Germline CDR1 reads SGHKS; CDR2 reads YYEKEE (reference sequence). Trimming at V came to 0 bases and at J to 5 bases, leaving 10 bases not matched to a gene. The CDR3 contains 18 residues. The DNA for the CDR3 is TGTGCCAGCAGCTTGGGATGGACTAGCGGGGGTGGATCTGAGACCCAGTACTTC. It specifies CASSLGWTSGGGSETQYF.